This T cell receptor (beta chain) was recovered during a study of blood T cell repertoires in COVID-19. Whole-study context: Sites across the United States, Italy and Spain contributed samples from acute and convalescent COVID-19. Sample material is recorded as cDNA or gDNA derived from T cells, B-cell-depleted T cells, or PBMCs.

Per the study methods: Amplifying reference gene primers gave estimates of nucleated cell counts. The data were produced by immunoSEQ multiplex PCR, yet TCRdb's version contains in-frame clones alone and is incomplete. For V, J and clone size, that table is used; D and trimming come from the DNA. The sample lists fewer than 200,000 clones; under 85% were seen once. Sample: peripheral blood. The TCR comes from a man in his 70s with acute or convalescent COVID-19.

The CDR3 is CASSLRQGNTEAFF. CDR3 nucleotides: TGTGCCAGTAGCTTGAGACAGGGTAACACTGAAGCTTTCTTT. The rearrangement links TRBV19 to TRBJ1-1, with TRBD1 matching over 7 bases. CDR1 LNHDA and CDR2 SQIVND come from the germline V gene (reference sequence). Trimming at V came to 6 bases and at J to 2 bases, leaving 6 bases not matched to a gene. The CDR3 is made up of 14 amino acids.